This T cell receptor beta chain was retrieved from a study of shared clonotypes between healthy human individuals. The protocol was immunoSEQ multiplex PCR, while the TCRdb copy is restricted to in-frame clones and leaves out a portion. The sample lists approximately 480,000 clones, around 79% seen once, with roughly an eighth in the top ten. Trimming stripped 2 bases from V and 13 bases from J, with 15 bases between. The CDR3 sequence is 13 residues long. Germline values: CDR1 SNHLY, CDR2 FYNNEI. The rearrangement uses TRBV2 and TRBJ2-1; D call uncertain. The receptor was isolated from a woman aged 40 to 49 in good health. Some clones in this sample may be carry-over from other donors' samples. Source material: PBMCs. CDR3 loop: CASSEQTVMGQFF. The CDR3, as DNA: TGTGCCAGCAGTGAACAGACGGTCATGGGTCAGTTCTTC.